Reported below is one T cell receptor (beta chain). Its antigen is undetermined. The V and J ends lost 4 bases and 1 base respectively, with 17 bases between them. Germline V gene lookup returns CDR1 SGHAT and CDR2 FQNNGV. The CDR3 extends over 17 amino acids. Amplification used 60 Vbeta primers and 13 Jbeta primers. TCRdb's table, derived via immunoSEQ multiplex PCR, lists solely in-frame clones and lacks some. The sample comprises approximately 290,000 clones, under 90% of which are singletons, and roughly 0.31% rests with the top ten. This record belongs to a study of cytomegalovirus exposure and HLA in healthy donors. Across the study: About 180 million T cells yielded 90 million to 130 million unique TCR beta sequences, as an earlier analysis found. Study conclusions and caveats: Earlier results showed most TCR beta V segments being productive about 87% or about 30% of the time. What a later analysis reportedly showed was that an Asian-associated ancestry cluster had fewer N-insertions than the roughly 700-donor mean. In all likelihood, a cluster of highly shared sequence variants was a sequencing artifact.

The J gene is TRBJ2-1, the V gene TRBV11-2, with a possible D match to TRBD2 (6 bases). This receptor was obtained from a girl aged 2-15 years in good health and CMV-seronegative. Sequenced material: PBMCs. The CDR3 bases are TGTGCCAGCAGCTCACGTACGACTAGTCCTTCCTACAATGAGCAGTTCTTC. Protein: CASSSRTTSPSYNEQFF. The full variable domain, with the rest looked up from reference TRBV11-2 and TRBJ2-1, is EAGVAQSPRYKIIEKRQSVAFWCNPISGHATLYWYQQILGQGPKLLIQFQNNGVVDDSQLPKDRFSAERLKGVDSTLKIQPAKLEDSAVYLCASSSRTTSPSYNEQFFGPGTRLTVL.